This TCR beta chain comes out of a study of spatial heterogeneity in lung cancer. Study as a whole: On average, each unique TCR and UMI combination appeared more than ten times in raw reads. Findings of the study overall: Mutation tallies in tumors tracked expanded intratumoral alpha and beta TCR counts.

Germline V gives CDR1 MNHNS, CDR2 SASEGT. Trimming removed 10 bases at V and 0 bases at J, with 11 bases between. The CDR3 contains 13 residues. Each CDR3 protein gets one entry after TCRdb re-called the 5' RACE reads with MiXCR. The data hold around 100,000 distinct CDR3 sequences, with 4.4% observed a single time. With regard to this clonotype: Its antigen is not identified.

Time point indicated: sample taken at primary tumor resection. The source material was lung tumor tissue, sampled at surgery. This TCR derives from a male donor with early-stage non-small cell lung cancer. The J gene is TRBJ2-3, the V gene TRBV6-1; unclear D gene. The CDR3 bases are TGTGCCACGACCCTTACGAGCACAGATACGCAGTATTTT. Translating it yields CATTLTSTDTQYF.